This TCR beta chain was profiled in a study of cytomegalovirus exposure and HLA in healthy donors. 60 Vbeta and 13 Jbeta primers were used in PCR. TCRdb's copy holds only in-frame clones and misses some; the assay was immunoSEQ multiplex PCR. This table has 100,000 to 150,000 clones, about 74% appearing once. In germline, CDR1 is SGHNT, CDR2 YENEEA. The CDR3 is 15 amino acids. The V segment lost 5 bases and the J segment 3 bases; nucleotides outside the gene matches: 7. The TCR was taken from a woman in her 50s in good health and CMV-seropositive. The sequenced sample was PBMCs. The V and J genes are TRBV11-3 and TRBJ2-7; 10 bases align to TRBD2. The CDR3 protein is CASSPRAGGYYEQYF. DNA for the CDR3: TGTGCCAGCAGCCCTCGAGCGGGGGGGTACTACGAGCAGTACTTC.